The 7 T cell receptor beta chains below were found in one sample sequenced in a study of T-cell reconstitution after alpha-beta-depleted transplantation in children. The library targeted TCRbeta and was prepared with unique molecular identifiers. MiXCR, run by TCRdb on the PCR reads, gives a single entry per CDR3 protein. The sample lists around 380,000 distinct CDR3 sequences, about a tenth occurring once. The input for sequencing was PBMCs from the stem cell graft donor, taken from the stem cell graft. The receptors stem from a human donor who donated a stem cell graft to a child with acute myeloid leukemia.

This clonotype was observed a few times. The chain combines TRBV6-5 with TRBJ2-7; the match to TRBD2 covers 10 bases. CDR1 is MNHEY, CDR2 SVGAGI, per germline. The CDR3 sequence is 19 residues long. V dropped 2 bases and J dropped 2; count of bases not matched to a gene: 15. The CDR3 sequence is CASSYAGRRTSGDTYEQYV. CDR3 DNA: TGTGCCAGCAGTTACGCAGGCCGCCGAACTAGCGGGGACACCTACGAGCAGTACGTC.

This clonotype was seen a handful of times. The CDR3 sequence: CASSQERQSNQPQHF. Written as DNA, the CDR3 is TGCGCCAGCAGCCAAGAACGGCAGAGCAATCAGCCCCAGCATTTT. The V gene is TRBV4-1, the J gene TRBJ1-5, with D hard to call. The germline V and J ends were trimmed by 0 bases and 1 base, with 7 bases remaining between them. This CDR3 spans 15 amino acids. The germline CDR1 and CDR2 sequences are MGHRA and YSYEKL.

This clonotype has more than one count but fewer than ten. The gene calls are TRBV15 and TRBJ1-5, with D possibly matching TRBD1 (5 bases). The V and J ends lost 8 bases and 0 bases respectively, with 11 bases between them. The germline gives CDR1 LNHNV, CDR2 YYDKDF (reference sequence). The length of the CDR3 is 14 residues. The CDR3 is CATRDLNSNQPQHF. In DNA, the CDR3 is TGTGCCACCCGGGACCTAAATAGCAATCAGCCCCAGCATTTT.

This clonotype is deemed medium-sized (0.01 to 0.1%). The chain carries TRBV7-3 and TRBJ2-3; D gene uncertain. The CDR3 consists of 14 residues. V dropped 2 bases and J dropped 1 base, with 7 bases sitting between them. Germline CDR1 SGHTA, CDR2 FQGTGA. CDR3 region: CASSLEVGTDTQYF. CDR3 nucleotides: TGTGCCAGCAGCTTAGAGGTGGGCACAGATACGCAGTATTTT. Using reference TRBV7-3 and TRBJ2-3 for the parts outside the CDR3, the full variable domain is GAGVSQTPSNKVTEKGKYVELRCDPISGHTALYWYRQSLGQGPEFLIYFQGTGAADDSGLPNDRFFAVRPEGSVSTLKIQRTERGDSAVYLCASSLEVGTDTQYFGPGTRLTVL.

This clonotype has more than one count but fewer than ten. The chain carries TRBV7-2 and TRBJ1-3, with D possibly TRBD1 on 6 matching bases. The germline V gene has CDR1 SGHTA and CDR2 FQGNSA. V was shortened by 5 bases and J by 0 bases, with 17 bases between the two germline ends. The length of the CDR3 is 17 residues. CDR3 bases: TGTGCCAGCAGCCCCGTGGGGGGGCCAAGCTCTGGAAACACCATATATTTT. Protein: CASSPVGGPSSGNTIYF.

This clonotype was seen a few times. The V call is TRBV5-1, the J call TRBJ2-1; perhaps TRBD2 as D (6 bases). V dropped 7 bases and J dropped 7 bases, with 18 bases sitting between them. The V gene's germline CDR1 is SGHRS and CDR2 YFSETQ. The CDR3 has 14 amino acids. The CDR3 spells CASGGNPIFNEQFF. CDR3 bases: TGCGCCAGCGGCGGGAACCCCATATTTAATGAGCAGTTCTTC.

The V call is TRBV5-1, the J call TRBJ2-2, with D maybe TRBD1 (5 bases). Looked up from germline, CDR1 is SGHRS and CDR2 is YFSETQ. The V end was cut by 4 bases, the J end by 4 bases, with 8 bases between. The CDR3 loop spans 13 amino acids. CDR3 protein: CASSIQVTGELFF. CDR3 nucleotide sequence: TGCGCCAGCAGCATACAGGTCACCGGGGAGCTGTTTTTT.